The 7 T cell receptor beta chains reported below all come from one sample, sequenced in a study of cytomegalovirus exposure and HLA in healthy donors. This table comes from immunoSEQ multiplex PCR, and its TCRdb copy is limited to in-frame clones, with some not included. The table shows 150,000 to 200,000 clones, with roughly 84% occurring only once. Sequencing was done on a sample of PBMCs. The receptors here all came from a man aged 25 to 40 in good health and CMV-seropositive.

This chain links TRBV9 with TRBJ2-2; 7 bases are shared with TRBD2. Germline CDR1 and CDR2: SGDLS and YYNGEE. This CDR3 is built from 16 residues. The trim removed 2 bases at V and 1 base at J, leaving 5 bases unmatched. CDR3 bases: TGTGCCAGCAGCGTCGCCCCGGGGGGGAACACCGGGGAGCTGTTTTTT. Residues: CASSVAPGGNTGELFF.

The genes are TRBV5-6 and TRBJ2-7; D possibly corresponds to TRBD1 (5 bases). Between the trimmed V and J ends, which lost 0 bases and 3 bases, there was a span of 19 bases. CDR3 size: 17 residues. Germline CDR1 and CDR2: SGHDT and YYEEEE. Here the CDR3 reads CASSLGKGPLLFYEQYF. The CDR3 DNA reads as TGTGCCAGCAGCTTGGGGAAGGGGCCCCTCCTCTTCTACGAGCAGTACTTC.

The CDR3 coding sequence is TGCGCCAGCAGCCACCCGGGACAGGTTTGGGGCTACACCTTC. Residues: CASSHPGQVWGYTF. The chain has TRBV4-1 and TRBJ1-2; 8 nucleotides align to TRBD1. This CDR3 region has 14 residues. The V segment lost 3 bases and the J segment 8 bases; nucleotides outside the gene matches: 8. Germline-derived CDR1 and CDR2 are MGHRA and YSYEKL.

The rearrangement joins TRBV5-1 to TRBJ2-3, with a weak D call TRBD1 (5 bases). V lost 0 bases, J lost 5 bases, and 13 bases lay in between. Looked up from germline, CDR1 is SGHRS and CDR2 is YFSETQ. This CDR3 is built from 15 residues. The CDR3 DNA reads TGCGCCAGCAGCTTGGACAGTCAGGGTAGAGATACGCAGTATTTT. Residues: CASSLDSQGRDTQYF.

The rearrangement uses TRBV28 and TRBJ1-2; TRBD1 is a possible D gene (6 bases). The CDR3 loop spans 14 amino acids. Germline V gene data show CDR1 as MDHEN and CDR2 as SYDVKM. Trimming left V 3 bases short and J 6 bases short, with 14 bases between. CDR3 DNA sequence: TGTGCCAGCAGTTTGTACAGGGCGAAAAATGGCTACACCTTC. As protein: CASSLYRAKNGYTF.

This sequence joins TRBV7-9 and TRBJ2-1; D is uncertain. Trimming removed 5 bases at V and 7 bases at J, with 15 bases between. Germline lookup yields CDR1 SEHNR and CDR2 FQNEAQ (reference sequence). This CDR3 spans 14 amino acids. The CDR3 region is CASSLVGSLNEQFF. CDR3 DNA: TGTGCCAGCAGCCTCGTGGGTAGCCTTAATGAGCAGTTCTTC. Using reference TRBV7-9 and TRBJ2-1 for the parts outside the CDR3, the full variable domain is DTGVSQNPRHKITKRGQNVTFRCDPISEHNRLYWYRQTLGQGPEFLTYFQNEAQLEKSRLLSDRFSAERPKGSFSTLEIQRTEQGDSAMYLCASSLVGSLNEQFFGPGTRLTVL.

This clone was detected only once. The chain combines TRBV18 with TRBJ2-5, with D unresolved. Trimming removed 0 bases from V and 1 base from J, with 6 bases in between. This CDR3 is 14 amino acids long. Germline V CDR1 and CDR2: KGHSH, LQKENI. For the CDR3, the DNA is TGTGCCAGCTCACCACCCCAGTTCCAAGAGACCCAGTACTTC. Translation gives CASSPPQFQETQYF.